Shown below are 25 T cell receptor beta chains from a single sample sequenced in a study of blood T cell repertoires in COVID-19. Clones were read by immunoSEQ multiplex PCR, and TCRdb kept only the in-frame ones, dropping some. The sample comprises about 190,000 clones, roughly 80% of which are singletons, and 12% rests with the top ten. The sequencing sample was made of peripheral blood. The receptors derive from a woman in her fifties or sixties with acute or convalescent COVID-19.

V gene TRBV5-1 combines with J gene TRBJ2-3, with D perhaps matching TRBD1 (5 bases). V was cut by 0 bases and J by 4 bases, with 6 bases left in between. This CDR3 region has 13 residues. Germline loops: CDR1 SGHRS, CDR2 YFSETQ. CDR3: CASSLGQPDTQYF. The DNA for the CDR3 is TGCGCCAGCAGCTTGGGACAGCCAGATACGCAGTATTTT.

The CDR3 loop reads CASSLTRAGGRVNEQFF. DNA for the CDR3: TGTGCCAGCAGCTTGACGAGAGCGGGGGGGCGGGTCAATGAGCAGTTCTTC. The rearrangement uses TRBV5-6 and TRBJ2-1, with 10 bases fitting TRBD2. The J segment lost 6 bases and the V segment lost 1 base, leaving 10 bases of the junction unmatched. The CDR3 loop spans 17 amino acids. CDR1 and CDR2 from the germline V gene are SGHDT and YYEEEE.

The chain couples TRBV10-1 to TRBJ2-1; TRBD2 aligns across 12 bases. The CDR3 runs 15 residues. The V and J ends lost 2 bases and 8 bases, in that order; junction bases with no gene match: 4. Germline lookup yields CDR1 WNHNN and CDR2 SYGVQD (reference sequence). As DNA, the CDR3 is TGCGCCAGCAGTGAGGTCGGGACTAGCGGGCATGAGCAGTTCTTC. It translates to CASSEVGTSGHEQFF.

J is TRBJ2-7 and V is TRBV7-2, with TRBD2 matching 8 bases. The germline gives CDR1 SGHTA, CDR2 FQGNSA. This CDR3 is built from 18 residues. The junction had 16 bases not matched to a gene; V was cut back by 5 bases and J by 1 base. In DNA, the CDR3 is TGTGCCAGCAGCCTAGAGGTAGCGGGGAGTCTATTATCCTACGAGCAGTACTTC. Translating it yields CASSLEVAGSLLSYEQYF.

This sequence joins TRBV2 and TRBJ1-4; D call uncertain. Trimming pared 5 bases from V and 8 bases from J, leaving 12 bases between. This CDR3 is built from 13 residues. Germline-derived CDR1 and CDR2 are SNHLY and FYNNEI. The CDR3 sequence: CASSFVSSEKLFF. The CDR3 DNA reads TGTGCCAGCAGTTTCGTGTCAAGCGAAAAACTGTTTTTT.

This chain joins TRBV5-5 and TRBJ1-3, with 9 bases identical to TRBD1. V lost 4 bases, J lost 2 bases, and 1 base stayed unmatched. In germline, CDR1 is SGHKS, CDR2 YYEKEE (reference sequence). This CDR3 is built from 14 residues. CDR3 DNA sequence: TGTGCCAGCAGCCGGACAGGGGCTGGAAACACCATATATTTT. Translating it yields CASSRTGAGNTIYF.

This clone was recorded only once. J is TRBJ1-6 and V is TRBV12-3 or TRBV12-4; D possibly corresponds to TRBD1 (5 bases). Trimming pared 7 bases from V and 7 bases from J, leaving 11 bases between. The CDR3 has 13 amino acids. CDR3 loop: CASKKGANSPLHF. CDR3 DNA: TGTGCCAGCAAAAAAGGGGCGAATTCACCCCTCCACTTT.

V usage is TRBV4-2 and J usage is TRBJ2-2; a possible D gene is TRBD1 (6 bases). V lost 1 base and J 4 bases, leaving 13 bases between the germline ends. Looked up from germline, CDR1 is LGHNA and CDR2 is YNFKEQ. The CDR3 spans 16 residues. The CDR3 here is CASSQGPGVSTGELFF. The DNA of the CDR3 is TGTGCCAGCAGCCAAGGTCCAGGGGTCTCCACCGGGGAGCTGTTTTTT.

The chain employs TRBV28 and TRBJ1-1; 8 nucleotides align to TRBD1. Per the germline V gene, CDR1 is MDHEN and CDR2 is SYDVKM. CDR3 length equals 13 residues. Losses at the gene ends were 5 bases for V and 11 bases for J; bases not matched to a gene: 10. The CDR3, as DNA: TGTGCCAGCAGTCCAGGACAGGGATCGGTGGCTTTCTTT. Translating gives CASSPGQGSVAFF.

The chain is built from TRBV2 and TRBJ2-3, with TRBD1 matching 9 bases. V lost 7 bases and J lost 3; bases outside the gene matches: 5. The germline V gene has CDR1 SNHLY and CDR2 FYNNEI. There are 14 residues in the CDR3. The CDR3 is CASTFGQGTDTQYF. In nucleotides, the CDR3 is TGTGCCAGCACCTTTGGACAGGGGACAGATACGCAGTATTTT.

The chain couples TRBV7-8 to TRBJ2-1; 7 nucleotides align to TRBD1. V gave up 4 bases and J gave up 4 bases; unmatched junction bases: 13. This CDR3 is built from 17 residues. Germline CDR1 reads SGHVS; CDR2 reads FQNEAQ. The CDR3 loop is CASSSRTPGQSYNEQFF. For the CDR3, the DNA is TGTGCCAGCAGCTCAAGAACCCCGGGACAGAGTTACAATGAGCAGTTCTTC. Combining the CDR3 with reference TRBV7-8 and TRBJ2-1 gives the whole variable domain GAGVSQSPRYKVAKRGQDVALRCDPISGHVSLFWYQQALGQGPEFLTYFQNEAQLDKSGLPSDRFFAERPEGSVSTLKIQRTQQEDSAVYLCASSSRTPGQSYNEQFFGPGTRLTVL.

V and J are TRBV28 and TRBJ2-7; 8 nucleotides match TRBD2. V shed 2 bases, J shed 2 bases, and the junction held 8 bases outside the gene matches. The CDR3 runs to 16 residues. Germline loops: CDR1 MDHEN, CDR2 SYDVKM. The CDR3 bases are TGTGCCAGCAGTTTACTTCAACTAGCGGTGACCTACGAGCAGTACTTC. Translated, it gives CASSLLQLAVTYEQYF.

The chain couples TRBV5-5 to TRBJ1-2, with a possible D match to TRBD1 (6 bases). In germline, CDR1 is SGHKS, CDR2 YYEKEE (reference sequence). Trimming cost V 1 base and J 7 bases, with 11 bases left between them. The CDR3 is 13 amino acids. CDR3 sequence reads: CASSLNREPGYTF. The CDR3 coding sequence is TGTGCCAGCAGCTTGAACAGGGAGCCTGGCTACACCTTC.

The rearrangement links TRBV5-4 to TRBJ2-7; 10 bases are a match to TRBD1. Germline V CDR1 and CDR2: SGHNT, YYREEE (reference sequence). Unmatched junction bases numbered 10, after V lost 4 bases and J lost 3 bases. This CDR3 has 16 amino acids. CDR3 DNA sequence: TGTGCCAGCAGCCCGGGGCCCCGGGACAGGGGCTACGAGCAGTACTTC. It encodes CASSPGPRDRGYEQYF.

This clone was observed a single time. The genes are TRBV6-5 and TRBJ1-2; 7 bases are shared with TRBD1. The CDR3 runs to 15 residues. The germline V gene has CDR1 MNHEY and CDR2 SVGAGI. With 1 base clipped from V and 4 bases from J, the junction kept 6 bases outside the gene matches. This chain's CDR3 is CASSYYTGASYGYTF. CDR3 bases: TGTGCCAGCAGTTACTATACAGGGGCGAGCTATGGCTACACCTTC.

The CDR3 region is CASTYSSGSGNEQFF. CDR3 in DNA: TGTGCCAGCACCTACAGTAGCGGGAGTGGTAATGAGCAGTTCTTC. The genes are TRBV6-5 and TRBJ2-1; 9 bases agree with TRBD2. The CDR3 spans 15 residues. The junction had 11 bases not matched to a gene; V was cut back by 7 bases and J by 7 bases. Germline assignment: CDR1 MNHEY and CDR2 SVGAGI.

The genes are TRBV7-8 and TRBJ1-1; 7 positions agree with TRBD1. The germline gives CDR1 SGHVS, CDR2 FQNEAQ. Germline trimming cut 5 bases from V and 2 bases from J; bases unmatched to any gene: 8. The CDR3 consists of 15 residues. The DNA for the CDR3 is TGTGCCAGCAGCCCTTCGGACAGGCCTAACACTGAAGCTTTCTTT. Protein sequence: CASSPSDRPNTEAFF.

The chain combines TRBV6-5 with TRBJ2-1; a possible D gene is TRBD1 (5 bases). The V gene lost 11 bases and the J gene lost 7 bases, with 24 bases spanning the gap. The V gene's germline CDR1 is MNHEY and CDR2 SVGAGI. CDR3 size: 15 residues. The CDR3 is CAVTVPPQVVNEQFF. CDR3 DNA sequence: TGTGCCGTAACCGTCCCTCCACAGGTTGTTAATGAGCAGTTCTTC.

This chain joins TRBV12-2 and TRBJ1-5; the DNA was not compared with TRBD1, the D call given in the table. TRBV12-2 is designated a pseudogene. The CDR3 loop spans 15 amino acids. The CDR3 sequence: CASRLVEGQGSPQHF. In nucleotides, the CDR3 is TGTGCAAGTCGCTTAGTGGAGGGACAGGGGTCTCCCCAGCATTTT.

The gene calls are TRBV19 and TRBJ2-7; D possibly corresponds to TRBD2 (6 bases). Between the trimmed V and J ends, which lost 5 bases and 10 bases, there was a span of 18 bases. The germline CDR1 and CDR2 sequences are LNHDA and SQIVND (reference sequence). The CDR3 contains 13 residues. CDR3 in amino acids: CASSLPGLRNQYF. The CDR3 nucleotides are TGTGCCAGTAGTCTCCCGGGACTCAGAAATCAGTACTTC.

This clone was picked up one time. V is TRBV6-5 and J is TRBJ1-2; D remains unclear. The CDR3 runs to 13 residues. The germline V gene has CDR1 MNHEY and CDR2 SVGAGI. V gave up 9 bases and J gave up 3 bases, with 14 bases separating them. CDR3 nucleotide sequence: TGTGCCAGTCTCCTGACCGACTACTATGGCTACACCTTC. This encodes CASLLTDYYGYTF.

The chain recombines TRBV6-1 with TRBJ2-6; 9 nucleotides match TRBD1. The germline gives CDR1 MNHNS, CDR2 SASEGT. CDR3 length: 15 amino acids. Trimming took 1 base from V and 9 from J; bases not matched to a gene: 4. The CDR3 is CASSEGGTGLNVLTF. CDR3 nucleotide sequence: TGTGCCAGCAGTGAAGGGGGGACAGGGCTCAACGTCCTGACTTTC.

This clone has a single count. This sequence joins TRBV18 and TRBJ1-5; a weak D match, TRBD1 (6 bases). Trimming pared 4 bases from V and 6 bases from J, leaving 16 bases between. This CDR3 has 15 residues. Germline lookup yields CDR1 KGHSH and CDR2 LQKENI. CDR3 protein: CASSLSGDVGQPQHF. The CDR3 bases are TGTGCCAGCTCACTATCAGGGGATGTGGGTCAGCCCCAGCATTTT.

This clone was counted only a few times. V and J are TRBV19 and TRBJ2-1, with 7 nucleotides matching TRBD2. Per germline, CDR1 LNHDA and CDR2 SQIVND (reference sequence). The ends lost 1 base at V and 7 bases at J; junction bases unmatched: 7. The CDR3 is made up of 15 amino acids. The CDR3 here is CASSIAGGRGNEQFF. For the CDR3, the DNA is TGTGCCAGTAGTATAGCGGGCGGGAGAGGGAATGAGCAGTTCTTC.

The chain carries TRBV11-2 and TRBJ2-7; a possible D gene is TRBD1 (5 bases). CDR1 is SGHAT and CDR2 is FQNNGV in the germline V gene. V gave up 1 base and J gave up 2 bases, with 12 bases separating them. CDR3 size: 15 residues. The CDR3 protein is CASSLGVGATYEQYF. As DNA, the CDR3 is TGTGCCAGCAGCTTAGGAGTAGGGGCTACCTACGAGCAGTACTTC.